Below are 11 T cell receptor beta chains sequenced from a single sample in a study of CD8 T cells in ankylosing spondylitis. TCRdb re-called the 5' RACE reads with MiXCR, one entry per CDR3 protein. The table records 200,000 to 250,000 distinct CDR3 sequences, 25% to 30% of them present only once. The sample was blood, either unsorted or a sorted T cell fraction (not recorded which). These receptors were collected from a male donor with ankylosing spondylitis or in good health (not recorded which).

This clonotype was counted at least ten times. The genes are TRBV27 and TRBJ2-4; tentative D call: TRBD1 (6 bases). The CDR3 is 14 residues long. V lost 5 bases, J lost 0 bases, and 8 bases lay in between. The germline CDR1 and CDR2 sequences are MNHEY and SMNVEV (reference sequence). The CDR3 bases are TGTGCCAGCAGTCAGGGGTTAGCCAAAAACATTCAGTACTTC. It is translated as CASSQGLAKNIQYF.

The V call is TRBV5-1, the J call TRBJ1-1, with D possibly TRBD1 on 5 matching bases. The germline V gene has CDR1 SGHRS and CDR2 YFSETQ. The CDR3 runs to 13 residues. Trimming pared 3 bases from V and 1 base from J, leaving 7 bases between. The CDR3 is CASSSDKNTEAFF. The CDR3 DNA sequence: TGCGCCAGCAGCTCGGACAAGAACACTGAAGCTTTCTTT.

This clonotype was picked up many times. V gene TRBV20-1 combines with J gene TRBJ2-3; D uncertain. CDR3 size: 15 residues. Germline loops: CDR1 DFQATT, CDR2 SNEGSKA (reference sequence). Trimming cost V 6 bases and J 3 bases, with 19 bases left between them. CDR3 loop: CSALASRGVTDTQYF. The CDR3 nucleotides are TGCAGTGCCTTAGCCTCACGAGGAGTAACAGATACGCAGTATTTT.

This clonotype was observed at least ten times. CDR3 sequence: CASSLEGGDFSGFYNEQFF. The CDR3 nucleotides are TGTGCCAGCAGCTTAGAAGGAGGGGACTTTAGCGGCTTCTACAATGAGCAGTTCTTC. The chain has TRBV7-3 and TRBJ2-1, with D tentatively TRBD2 (6 bases). CDR1 is SGHTA and CDR2 is FQGTGA in the germline V gene. The CDR3 contains 19 residues. Between the trimmed V and J ends, which lost 2 bases and 3 bases, there was a span of 23 bases.

The J gene is TRBJ2-1, the V gene TRBV5-1, with TRBD2 matching 14 bases. The V gene's germline CDR1 is SGHRS and CDR2 YFSETQ. Trimming took 0 bases from V and 10 from J; bases not matched to a gene: 3. The CDR3 is 15 residues long. CDR3 region: CASSLDGTSGSEQFF. DNA of the CDR3: TGCGCCAGCAGCTTGGACGGGACTAGCGGGAGCGAGCAGTTCTTC. The whole variable domain, filled in from reference TRBV5-1 and TRBJ2-1, reads KAGVTQTPRYLIKTRGQQVTLSCSPISGHRSVSWYQQTPGQGLQFLFEYFSETQRNKGNFPGRFSGRQFSNSRSEMNVSTLELGDSALYLCASSLDGTSGSEQFFGPGTRLTVL.

The chain uses TRBV6-1 and TRBJ2-7, with 9 bases fitting TRBD1. V shed 10 bases, J shed 5 bases, and the junction held 9 bases outside the gene matches. The CDR3 is 13 residues long. Germline values: CDR1 MNHNS, CDR2 SASEGT. Here the CDR3 DNA reads TGTGCCACTGGGGGGACAGGGAATAACGAGCAGTACTTC. Translation gives CATGGTGNNEQYF.

Worth noting for this clonotype: Mismatch with germline at one junction end may stem from a read error. The chain has TRBV10-3 and TRBJ2-1; D might be TRBD2 (5 bases). Per the germline V gene, CDR1 is ENHRY and CDR2 is SYGVKD. The CDR3 is 11 residues long. CDR3 coding DNA: TGTGCCACCGCAGACTACGATGAGCAGTTCTTC. This codes for CATADYDEQFF.

This clonotype was seen more than once but under ten times. V and J are TRBV20-1 and TRBJ2-7; D might be TRBD1 (5 bases). There are 12 residues in the CDR3. Germline CDR1 and CDR2: DFQATT and SNEGSKA (reference sequence). Trimming cost V 4 bases and J 3 bases, with 10 bases left between them. The CDR3 DNA is TGCAGTGCTAAACAGGACGACTACGAGCAGTACTTC. Translating gives CSAKQDDYEQYF.

About this clonotype itself: This may stem from a read error, because a much larger clone lies one nucleotide away. V is TRBV12-3 or TRBV12-4 and J is TRBJ2-2; tentatively, D is TRBD1 (5 bases). This CDR3 is 12 amino acids long. V was pared by 8 bases and J by 4 bases, with 8 bases between. CDR3 in DNA: TGTGCCAGCTGTAGGGGCACCGGGGAGCTGTTTTTT. This sequence encodes CASCRGTGELFF.

This clonotype was seen repeatedly, ten times or more. The rearrangement joins TRBV5-1 to TRBJ2-2, with D tentatively TRBD1 (5 bases). Germline assignment: CDR1 SGHRS and CDR2 YFSETQ. CDR3 length: 15 amino acids. Between the trimmed V and J ends, which lost 4 bases and 4 bases, there was a span of 14 bases. The CDR3 sequence is CASSGSTEVTGELFF. CDR3 nucleotide sequence: TGCGCCAGCAGCGGATCGACAGAGGTCACCGGGGAGCTGTTTTTT.

Only a few counts were recorded for this clonotype. The CDR3 here is CSVVAGKETQYF. As DNA, the CDR3 is TGCAGCGTTGTGGCAGGGAAAGAGACCCAGTACTTC. The chain couples TRBV29-1 to TRBJ2-5; a weak D match, TRBD1 (5 bases). Germline assignment: CDR1 SQVTM and CDR2 ANQGSEA. V was trimmed by 4 bases and J by 3 bases, leaving 9 bases between them. The length of the CDR3 is 12 residues.